This TCR beta chain comes out of a study of blood T cells in healthy people across ages. The study's findings and limits: When set beside aged donors, long-lived donors presented more naive CD4+ cells and higher diversity.

Remarks on this clonotype: No antigen is known for it.

This CDR3 contains 16 residues. CDR1 is MDHEN and CDR2 is SYDVKM in the germline V gene. Germline trimming cut 3 bases from V and 1 base from J; bases unmatched to any gene: 4. A second PCR of 7 to 11 cycles used a sample-barcoded 5' primer and a J-beta primer mix. The study obtained at least 3 million CDR3-containing paired-end reads from every sample. TCRdb analysed the 5' RACE reads with MiXCR anew, one entry per CDR3 protein. The sample yields fewer than 2 million distinct CDR3 sequences, about 39% seen once. The V call is TRBV28, the J call TRBJ2-1; TRBD2 matches 9 bases. This TCR derives from a human donor in good health. Material for sequencing was blood. The CDR3 nucleotides are TGTGCCAGCAGTTTCGCGGGGGGGATTTCCTACAATGAGCAGTTCTTC. Translating it yields CASSFAGGISYNEQFF.